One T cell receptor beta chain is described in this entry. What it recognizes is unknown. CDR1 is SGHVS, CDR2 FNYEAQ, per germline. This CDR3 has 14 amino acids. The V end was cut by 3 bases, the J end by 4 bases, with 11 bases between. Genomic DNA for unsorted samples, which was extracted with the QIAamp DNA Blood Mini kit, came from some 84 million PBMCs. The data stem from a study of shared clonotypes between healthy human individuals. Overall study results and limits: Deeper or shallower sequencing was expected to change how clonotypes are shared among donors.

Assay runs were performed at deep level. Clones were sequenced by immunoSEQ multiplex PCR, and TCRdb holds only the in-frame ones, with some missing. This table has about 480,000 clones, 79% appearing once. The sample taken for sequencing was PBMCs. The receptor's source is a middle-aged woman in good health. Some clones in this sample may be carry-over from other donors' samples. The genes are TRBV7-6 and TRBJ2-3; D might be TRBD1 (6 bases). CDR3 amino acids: CASSFGDNSDTQYF. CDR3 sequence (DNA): TGTGCCAGCAGCTTTGGGGACAACTCAGATACGCAGTATTTT.